The 26 T cell receptor beta chains reported below all come from one sample, sequenced in a study of blood T cell repertoires in COVID-19. Some clones are missing from TCRdb's copy, which holds only in-frame ones; the method was immunoSEQ multiplex PCR. The table has under 65,000 clones, around 90% seen once. The source material was peripheral blood. The receptors shown here come from a man between 45 and 60 years old with acute or convalescent COVID-19.

The chain has TRBV19 and TRBJ1-2; TRBD1 agrees at 8 bases. CDR1 is LNHDA, CDR2 SQIVND, per germline (reference sequence). CDR3 length: 14 amino acids. The V and J ends lost 4 bases and 4 bases, in that order; junction bases with no gene match: 5. CDR3 in DNA: TGTGCCAGTAGTACCCTGGACAGGGCCTATGGCTACACCTTC. It codes for CASSTLDRAYGYTF.

A remark on this clone: The sample carries other DNA sequences with the same CDR3. The chain carries TRBV18 and TRBJ1-1; D unresolved. The CDR3 length is 14 residues. In germline, CDR1 is KGHSH, CDR2 LQKENI. Trimming pared 3 bases from V and 0 bases from J, leaving 8 bases between. CDR3 amino acids: CASSPSGLNTEAFF. The CDR3 DNA reads as TGTGCCAGCTCACCTTCGGGTTTGAACACTGAAGCTTTCTTT.

The rearrangement links TRBV11-2 to TRBJ2-1, with D unresolved. This CDR3 spans 14 amino acids. Germline-derived CDR1 and CDR2 are SGHAT and FQNNGV. With 2 bases removed from V and 8 bases from J, the gap between germline ends came to 13 bases. CDR3 nucleotides: TGTGCCAGCAGCTTATCCTCGACTTTCGATGAGCAGTTCTTC. Protein: CASSLSSTFDEQFF.

The V and J genes are TRBV27 and TRBJ1-1; D possibly corresponds to TRBD1 (6 bases). The germline CDR1 and CDR2 sequences are MNHEY and SMNVEV (reference sequence). CDR3 length: 13 residues. The V end was cut by 6 bases, the J end by 5 bases, with 13 bases between. CDR3 sequence reads: CASSTGRGTEAFF. For the CDR3, the DNA is TGTGCCAGCAGCACAGGGAGAGGTACTGAAGCTTTCTTT.

This chain connects TRBV7-2 to TRBJ2-3, with TRBD1 matching 9 bases. V trimming: 5 bases; J trimming: 3 bases; junction bases outside the gene matches: 3. Looked up from germline, CDR1 is SGHTA and CDR2 is FQGNSA. The length of the CDR3 is 14 residues. CDR3 nucleotides: TGTGCCAGCAGCATTGGGACAGGGACAGATACGCAGTATTTT. As protein: CASSIGTGTDTQYF.

The chain links TRBV11-2 to TRBJ2-7, with 9 nucleotides matching TRBD1. The CDR3 spans 13 residues. With 10 bases clipped from V and 5 bases from J, the junction kept 9 bases outside the gene matches. Looked up from germline, CDR1 is SGHAT and CDR2 is FQNNGV. CDR3 amino acids: CAILPGQGHEQYF. CDR3 DNA sequence: TGTGCCATACTCCCGGGACAGGGTCACGAGCAGTACTTC.

This chain links TRBV5-1 with TRBJ2-2, with TRBD2 matching 9 bases. V lost 2 bases to trimming and J lost 6 bases; unmatched junction nucleotides: 5. The length of the CDR3 is 15 residues. CDR1 and CDR2 from the germline V gene are SGHRS and YFSETQ. The CDR3 region has the DNA TGCGCCAGCAGCTTCTCTAGCGGGGTTCCCGGGGAGCTGTTTTTT. It specifies CASSFSSGVPGELFF.

The chain couples TRBV24-1 to TRBJ2-2; TRBD1 aligns across 11 bases. The CDR3 extends over 13 amino acids. V lost 8 bases to trimming and J lost 6 bases; unmatched junction nucleotides: 1. The germline CDR1 and CDR2 sequences are KGHDR and SFDVKD. DNA for the CDR3: TGTGCCACCACGGGACAGGGGGCCGGGGAGCTGTTTTTT. Translation gives CATTGQGAGELFF.

The chain links TRBV7-2 to TRBJ2-3; 15 bases map to TRBD2. V was pared by 6 bases and J by 2 bases, with 3 bases of the junction left unmatched. CDR3 length equals 16 residues. CDR1 is SGHTA and CDR2 is FQGNSA in the germline V gene. The CDR3 DNA reads as TGTGCCAGCAGGGGACTAGCGGGGGGAGCCACAGATACGCAGTATTTT. Its protein is CASRGLAGGATDTQYF.

This chain connects TRBV24-1 to TRBJ1-2; possible D gene TRBD1, 6 bases. Trimming left V 3 bases short and J 5 bases short, with 12 bases between. The CDR3 is 14 residues long. Looked up from germline, CDR1 is KGHDR and CDR2 is SFDVKD. The CDR3 here is CATSDQKTGYGYTF. The CDR3 region has the DNA TGTGCCACCAGTGATCAAAAGACAGGATATGGCTACACCTTC.

The gene calls are TRBV2 and TRBJ2-5; maybe TRBD1 (6 bases). Per the germline V gene, CDR1 is SNHLY and CDR2 is FYNNEI. Trimming stripped 1 base from V and 4 bases from J, with 13 bases between. This CDR3 is built from 15 residues. DNA of the CDR3: TGTGCCAGCAGTGAAGTCGGTAGCAGGGGAGAGACCCAGTACTTC. It translates to CASSEVGSRGETQYF.

This chain joins TRBV19 and TRBJ2-7, with TRBD1 matching 12 bases. V was clipped by 8 bases and J by 7 bases; unmatched bases: 12. The CDR3 consists of 15 residues. The germline gives CDR1 LNHDA, CDR2 SQIVND (reference sequence). The CDR3 protein is CASGFRGQGAWEQYF. The CDR3 DNA follows: TGTGCCAGTGGTTTTCGGGGACAGGGGGCCTGGGAGCAGTACTTC.

V usage is TRBV3-1 (or the pseudogene TRBV3-2) and J usage is TRBJ2-7; 10 positions agree with TRBD1. Germline CDR1 is LGHDT and CDR2 is YNNKEL (reference sequence). The V segment lost 2 bases and the J segment 6 bases; nucleotides outside the gene matches: 4. The CDR3 totals 14 residues. The CDR3 DNA is TGTGCCAGCAGCCAAAGACAGGGGGCAAGCGAGCAGTACTTC. Its protein product is CASSQRQGASEQYF.

This chain joins TRBV28 and TRBJ1-3, with a weak D call TRBD1 (5 bases). This CDR3 is built from 14 residues. CDR1 is MDHEN, CDR2 SYDVKM, per germline. Trimming removed 5 bases at V and 0 bases at J, with 8 bases between. The CDR3 nucleotides are TGTGCCAGCAGTGGGGCCTACTCTGGAAACACCATATATTTT. This gives the protein CASSGAYSGNTIYF.

The V gene is TRBV7-2, the J gene TRBJ2-2; 9 nucleotides line up with TRBD2. Per germline, CDR1 SGHTA and CDR2 FQGNSA. The CDR3 covers 16 residues. The J segment lost 1 base and the V segment lost 0 bases, leaving 0 bases of the junction unmatched. This CDR3 reads CASSLASGGNTGELFF. The CDR3 DNA follows: TGTGCCAGCAGCTTAGCTAGCGGGGGGAACACCGGGGAGCTGTTTTTT.

In its sample, this clone was seen once. The V call is TRBV9, the J call TRBJ1-1, with D perhaps matching TRBD1 (6 bases). Trimming stripped 4 bases from V and 4 bases from J, with 11 bases between. In germline, CDR1 is SGDLS, CDR2 YYNGEE. The length of the CDR3 is 13 residues. The CDR3 protein is CASSSTGITEAFF. The CDR3 DNA reads TGTGCCAGCAGCTCTACAGGGATCACTGAAGCTTTCTTT.

The chain carries TRBV7-2 and TRBJ1-5; no clear D. The V end lost 1 base, the J end lost 2 bases, and 12 bases lay between the germline ends. The V gene's germline CDR1 is SGHTA and CDR2 FQGNSA. The CDR3 loop spans 16 amino acids. As DNA, the CDR3 is TGTGCCAGCAGCTTAGGCCTCCCGCGGGGCAATCAGCCCCAGCATTTT. This codes for CASSLGLPRGNQPQHF.

V and J are TRBV2 and TRBJ2-7; 15 positions match TRBD2. The CDR3 contains 19 residues. V trimming: 0 bases; J trimming: 4 bases; junction bases outside the gene matches: 10. The germline V gene encodes CDR1 SNHLY and CDR2 FYNNEI. CDR3 protein: CASSEAYPGTSGGLYEQYF. CDR3 DNA: TGTGCCAGCAGTGAAGCGTATCCCGGGACTAGCGGGGGGTTGTACGAGCAGTACTTC. Together with reference TRBV2 and TRBJ2-7, the CDR3 gives the full variable domain: EPEVTQTPSHQVTQMGQEVILRCVPISNHLYFYWYRQILGQKVEFLVSFYNNEISEKSEIFDDQFSVERPDGSNFTLKIRSTKLEDSAMYFCASSEAYPGTSGGLYEQYFGPGTRLTVT.

The chain employs TRBV6-6 and TRBJ1-5; D remains ambiguous. Germline lookup yields CDR1 MNHNY and CDR2 SVGAGI (reference sequence). This CDR3 has 16 amino acids. Deletions cut 0 bases from V and 6 bases from J, with 15 bases between. CDR3 loop: CASSYSTGGFAQPQHF. In DNA form, the CDR3 reads TGTGCCAGCAGTTACTCGACGGGAGGGTTTGCTCAGCCCCAGCATTTT.

The chain carries TRBV19 and TRBJ1-5, with TRBD1 matching 10 bases. This CDR3 has 17 residues. V shed 5 bases, J shed 3 bases, and the junction held 10 bases outside the gene matches. Germline lookup yields CDR1 LNHDA and CDR2 SQIVND (reference sequence). The CDR3: CASSPGQGKGNNQPQHF. DNA for the CDR3: TGTGCCAGTAGTCCGGGACAGGGGAAGGGAAACAATCAGCCCCAGCATTTT. The full variable domain, rest sourced from reference TRBV19 and TRBJ1-5, is DGGITQSPKYLFRKEGQNVTLSCEQNLNHDAMYWYRQDPGQGLRLIYYSQIVNDFQKGDIAEGYSVSREKKESFPLTVTSAQKNPTAFYLCASSPGQGKGNNQPQHFGDGTRLSIL.

This chain's CDR3 is CSASRASGGSYEQYF. The CDR3 region has the DNA TGCAGTGCTAGTCGGGCTAGCGGGGGATCCTACGAGCAGTACTTC. The V gene is TRBV20-1, the J gene TRBJ2-7, with TRBD2 identical over 10 bases. V gave up 3 bases and J gave up 1 base; unmatched junction bases: 6. Per germline, CDR1 DFQATT and CDR2 SNEGSKA (reference sequence). CDR3 size: 15 residues.

The chain carries TRBV5-1 and TRBJ2-3; D perhaps matches TRBD2 (7 bases). Germline loops: CDR1 SGHRS, CDR2 YFSETQ. V shed 2 bases and J shed 0 bases, with 16 bases lying between them. This CDR3 region has 17 residues. The CDR3, as DNA: TGCGCCAGCAGCTTAAGTCACGGGGGGCAGAGCACAGATACGCAGTATTTT. Translation gives CASSLSHGGQSTDTQYF. The full variable domain, completed using reference TRBV5-1 and TRBJ2-3, is KAGVTQTPRYLIKTRGQQVTLSCSPISGHRSVSWYQQTPGQGLQFLFEYFSETQRNKGNFPGRFSGRQFSNSRSEMNVSTLELGDSALYLCASSLSHGGQSTDTQYFGPGTRLTVL.

The chain links TRBV7-3 to TRBJ2-5; 7 nucleotides line up with TRBD1. The V segment lost 4 bases and the J segment 4 bases; nucleotides outside the gene matches: 3. The CDR3 consists of 13 residues. CDR1 is SGHTA and CDR2 is FQGTGA in the germline V gene. CDR3 sequence reads: CASSSGGLETQYF. In DNA, the CDR3 is TGTGCCAGCAGCTCAGGGGGTTTAGAGACCCAGTACTTC.

J is TRBJ2-1 and V is TRBV24-1, with 10 bases lining up with TRBD1. This CDR3 spans 16 amino acids. Losses at the gene ends were 2 bases for V and 2 bases for J; bases not matched to a gene: 2. Per germline, CDR1 KGHDR and CDR2 SFDVKD. The CDR3 DNA reads TGTGCCACCAGTGATTCGGGGACAGGGGCCTACAATGAGCAGTTCTTC. Encoded protein: CATSDSGTGAYNEQFF.

The V call is TRBV3-1 (or the pseudogene TRBV3-2), the J call TRBJ2-1, with TRBD2 as a possible D gene (5 bases). This CDR3 has 13 amino acids. The germline V gene encodes CDR1 LGHDT and CDR2 YNNKEL (reference sequence). V gave up 1 base and J gave up 9 bases, with 10 bases separating them. CDR3 loop: CASSQAGRIEQFF. The CDR3 nucleotides are TGTGCCAGCAGCCAAGCGGGAAGGATTGAGCAGTTCTTC.

J is TRBJ2-3 and V is TRBV21-1; the table's D call, TRBD1, was not checked against the DNA. TRBV21-1 represents a pseudogene. There are 14 residues in the CDR3. This chain's CDR3 is CAISGTGGTDTQYF. The CDR3, as DNA: TGTGCCATCTCCGGGACAGGGGGCACAGATACGCAGTATTTT.